The T cell receptor (beta chain) described here comes from a study of OX40 agonist ivuxolimab in advanced cancers. The wider study: Treatment of patients was with ivuxolimab, an agonistic anti-OX40 (CD134) antibody. Study findings and constraints: At doses 0.1 to 3.0 mg/kg, CD4+ and CD8+ clones expanded. CD8+ T cells were the subset that, on average, had more expanded clones than CD4+.

Measured with immunoSEQ multiplex PCR; TCRdb has only the in-frame clones, and not every one. The table lists some 60,000 clones, approximately 89% of them singletons, with 0.95% to 1.4% in the top ten. This CDR3 spans 13 amino acids. Germline loops: CDR1 GTSNPN, CDR2 SVGIG (reference sequence). With 2 bases removed from V and 4 bases from J, the gap between germline ends came to 10 bases. With respect to this clone: Its antigen is still unknown.

The TCR sequence derives from an adult with an advanced solid tumor such as melanoma, head and neck, liver or kidney cancer. The chain has TRBV30 and TRBJ2-3; either TRBD1 or TRBD2 may fit D (5 bases each). Sequenced here: CD4+ or CD8+ T cells sorted from blood, sampled in a trial of the OX40 agonist ivuxolimab. CDR3 in amino acids: CAWSRGAADTQYF. The DNA for the CDR3 is TGTGCCTGGAGTAGGGGAGCGGCAGATACGCAGTATTTT.